Presented here are 9 T cell receptor beta chains from one specimen sequenced in a study of cytomegalovirus exposure and HLA in healthy donors. Libraries were prepared by immunoSEQ multiplex PCR; TCRdb keeps only in-frame clonotypes and omits some of them. The table shows about 240,000 clones, with around 85% occurring only once. Sequences were obtained from PBMCs. Every receptor here comes from a woman aged 25 to 39 in good health and CMV-seropositive.

The chain is built from TRBV5-1 and TRBJ2-2; 7 bases are shared with TRBD1. The J segment lost 2 bases and the V segment lost 4 bases, leaving 8 bases of the junction unmatched. Germline assignment: CDR1 SGHRS and CDR2 YFSETQ. The CDR3 is 16 amino acids. CDR3 in DNA: TGCGCCAGCAGCCCGAACCGGGACAGAAACACCGGGGAGCTGTTTTTT. Its translation is CASSPNRDRNTGELFF.

This clone is a singleton in its sample. V is TRBV30 and J is TRBJ2-7, with D possibly matching TRBD2 (6 bases). The CDR3 has 12 amino acids. The V and J ends lost 8 bases and 0 bases respectively, with 11 bases between them. The germline CDR1 and CDR2 sequences are GTSNPN and SVGIG (reference sequence). The CDR3 spells CAGHGSSYEQYF. CDR3 DNA: TGTGCCGGGCACGGGAGCTCCTACGAGCAGTACTTC.

V and J are TRBV6-1 and TRBJ1-5; 8 nucleotides agree with TRBD1. The CDR3 spans 14 residues. Germline CDR1 MNHNS, CDR2 SASEGT. V shed 7 bases, J shed 9 bases, and the junction held 11 bases outside the gene matches. The CDR3 DNA is TGTGCCAGCAATTCGGACAGGGTCATCGGGCCCCAGCATTTT. It is translated as CASNSDRVIGPQHF.

J is TRBJ2-1 and V is TRBV29-1; TRBD2 agrees at 10 bases. CDR1 is SQVTM and CDR2 is ANQGSEA in the germline V gene. V lost 6 bases and J lost 8; bases outside the gene matches: 10. The CDR3 is 14 residues long. The CDR3, as DNA: TGCAGCGTAGGGACCGGGACTAGCGTTCATGAGCAGTTCTTC. Its translation is CSVGTGTSVHEQFF.

The chain joins TRBV5-1 to TRBJ2-1; 7 bases are shared with TRBD2. The germline CDR1 and CDR2 sequences are SGHRS and YFSETQ. V shed 1 base and J 7 bases; nucleotides not matched to a gene: 8. The CDR3 is 15 residues long. For the CDR3, the DNA is TGCGCCAGCAGCTTGTTTTCAGTGGGGGGGAATGAGCAGTTCTTC. This translates into CASSLFSVGGNEQFF.

The chain has TRBV5-1 and TRBJ2-2; no clear D gene. This CDR3 is built from 14 residues. CDR1 and CDR2 (germline): SGHRS, YFSETQ. V lost 0 bases, J lost 2 bases, and 5 bases lay in between. CDR3: CASSLDSNTGELFF. In DNA, the CDR3 is TGCGCCAGCAGCTTGGACTCAAACACCGGGGAGCTGTTTTTT.

The rearrangement links TRBV7-8 to TRBJ2-7; TRBD2 matches 9 bases. Germline values: CDR1 SGHVS, CDR2 FQNEAQ. V lost 4 bases and J lost 5; bases outside the gene matches: 9. The CDR3 runs to 15 residues. The CDR3 sequence is CASSSRLAGSDEQYF. The CDR3 coding sequence is TGTGCCAGCAGCTCCCGCCTAGCGGGAAGCGACGAGCAGTACTTC.

CDR3 sequence: CASSLDDIAVPNTGELFF. DNA for the CDR3: TGTGCCAGCAGCTTAGACGACATCGCCGTCCCGAACACCGGGGAGCTGTTTTTT. The V gene is TRBV7-2, the J gene TRBJ2-2; D unclear. V lost 1 base, J lost 0 bases, and 15 bases lay in between. The CDR3 loop spans 18 amino acids. CDR1 and CDR2 from the germline V gene are SGHTA and FQGNSA.

This sequence joins TRBV5-1 and TRBJ1-1; D gene unclear. V gave up 4 bases and J gave up 5 bases, with 12 bases separating them. This CDR3 region has 13 residues. CDR1 and CDR2 (germline): SGHRS, YFSETQ. The chain's CDR3 is CASSREGGTEAFF. The CDR3 nucleotides read TGCGCCAGCAGCCGTGAGGGAGGAACTGAAGCTTTCTTT.